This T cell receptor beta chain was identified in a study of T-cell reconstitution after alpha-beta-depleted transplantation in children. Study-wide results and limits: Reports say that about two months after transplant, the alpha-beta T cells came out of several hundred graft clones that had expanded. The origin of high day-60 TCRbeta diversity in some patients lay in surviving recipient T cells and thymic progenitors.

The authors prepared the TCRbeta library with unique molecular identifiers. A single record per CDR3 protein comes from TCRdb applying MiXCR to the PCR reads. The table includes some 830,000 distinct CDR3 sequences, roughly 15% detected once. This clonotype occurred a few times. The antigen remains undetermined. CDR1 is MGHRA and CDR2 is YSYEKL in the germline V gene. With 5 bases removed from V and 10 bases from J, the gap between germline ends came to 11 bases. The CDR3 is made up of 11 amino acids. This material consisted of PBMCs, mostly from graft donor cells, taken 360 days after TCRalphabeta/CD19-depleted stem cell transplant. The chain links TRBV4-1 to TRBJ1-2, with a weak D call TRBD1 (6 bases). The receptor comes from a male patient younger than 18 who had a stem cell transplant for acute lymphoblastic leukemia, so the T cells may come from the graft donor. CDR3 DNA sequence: TGCGCCAGCAGCAGGGACAAGTTCTACACCTTC. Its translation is CASSRDKFYTF.